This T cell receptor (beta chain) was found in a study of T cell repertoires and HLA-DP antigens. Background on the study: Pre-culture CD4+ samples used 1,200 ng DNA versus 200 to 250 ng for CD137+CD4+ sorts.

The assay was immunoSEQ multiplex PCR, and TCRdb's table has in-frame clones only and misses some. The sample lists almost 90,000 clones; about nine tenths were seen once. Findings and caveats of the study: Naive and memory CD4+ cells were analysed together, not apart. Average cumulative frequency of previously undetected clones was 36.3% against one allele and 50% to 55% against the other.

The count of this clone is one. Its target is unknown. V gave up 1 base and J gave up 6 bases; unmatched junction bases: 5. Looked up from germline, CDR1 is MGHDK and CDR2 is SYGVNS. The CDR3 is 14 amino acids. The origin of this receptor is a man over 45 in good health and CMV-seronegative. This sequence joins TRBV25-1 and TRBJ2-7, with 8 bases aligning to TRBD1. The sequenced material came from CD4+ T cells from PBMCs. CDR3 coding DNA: TGTGCCAGCAGTGAATCCGCCAGGGGGCGCGAGCAGTACTTC. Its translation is CASSESARGREQYF.